A selection of T cell receptor beta chains follows, all from one sample in a study of T cells expressing NK-cell markers. TCRdb reprocessed the 5' RACE reads, with one entry per CDR3 protein and no DNA. Listed are a few hundred thousand distinct CDR3 sequences; about 0.39% falls within the top ten. Sequencing was done on a sample of blood T cells: a sorted CD56 or NKG2C T cell subset, CD4+ or CD8+ T cells, or bulk PBMC T cells (not recorded which). The receptor source for this set is a man younger than 30 in good health. The CDR3 runs from the conserved cysteine through the conserved F or W.

V	length	J	CDR3
TRBV5-1	13	TRBJ2-1	CASSVPENGEQFF
TRBV20-1	11	TRBJ2-3	CSARDSDTQYF
TRBV7-3	16	TRBJ2-3	CASSTETGVSTDTQYF
TRBV7-9	14	TRBJ2-1	CASSLTADSNEQFF
TRBV10-3	15	TRBJ2-5	CAISEGGGRGETQYF
TRBV7-9	15	TRBJ2-1	CASSLRNRTFNEQFF
TRBV20-1	14	TRBJ2-3	CSASGLAGGHTQYF
TRBV5-1	18	TRBJ1-3	CASSLFVPDSSSGNTIYF
TRBV6-5	11	TRBJ2-1	CATYRGDEQFF
TRBV4-3	16	TRBJ2-6	CASGLAVSSGANVLTF
TRBV29-1	12	TRBJ1-2	CSVEGQGYGYTF